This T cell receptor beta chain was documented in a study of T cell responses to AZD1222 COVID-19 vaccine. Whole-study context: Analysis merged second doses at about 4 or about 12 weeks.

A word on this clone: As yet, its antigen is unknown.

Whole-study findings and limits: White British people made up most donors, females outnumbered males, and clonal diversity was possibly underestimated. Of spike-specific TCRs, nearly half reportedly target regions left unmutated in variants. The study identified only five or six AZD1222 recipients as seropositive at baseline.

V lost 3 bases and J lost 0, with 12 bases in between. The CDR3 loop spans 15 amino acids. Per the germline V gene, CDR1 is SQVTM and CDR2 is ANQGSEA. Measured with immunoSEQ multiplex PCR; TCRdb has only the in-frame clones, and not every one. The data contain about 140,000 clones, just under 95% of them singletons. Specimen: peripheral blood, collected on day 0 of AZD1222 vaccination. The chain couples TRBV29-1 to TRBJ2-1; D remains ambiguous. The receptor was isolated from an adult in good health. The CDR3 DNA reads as TGCAGCGTTGAGTGGCCGATGAGCTCCTACAATGAGCAGTTCTTC. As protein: CSVEWPMSSYNEQFF.